This T cell receptor beta chain is drawn from a study of CD8 T cells in ankylosing spondylitis. Via MiXCR, TCRdb re-called the 5' RACE reads, giving one row per CDR3 protein. The sample holds approximately 500,000 distinct CDR3 sequences; more than 9.5% are singletons and the top ten take 6.8%. Germline lookup yields CDR1 MNHEY and CDR2 SMNVEV (reference sequence). Trimming removed 6 bases at V and 6 bases at J, with 17 bases between. The CDR3 runs 14 residues. Study-wide points: A motif in TCR beta, a set of roughly eight highly homologous variants, appeared characteristic of ankylosing spondylitis blood.

Note on this clonotype: What it binds is not known.

Sample: blood, either unsorted or a sorted T cell fraction (not recorded which). The chain employs TRBV27 and TRBJ1-1; D is perhaps TRBD1 (6 bases). The receptor's source is a male donor with ankylosing spondylitis. As DNA, the CDR3 is TGTGCCAGCAGAGTACACGGGGACAAGTCTGAAGCTTTCTTT. This sequence encodes CASRVHGDKSEAFF.